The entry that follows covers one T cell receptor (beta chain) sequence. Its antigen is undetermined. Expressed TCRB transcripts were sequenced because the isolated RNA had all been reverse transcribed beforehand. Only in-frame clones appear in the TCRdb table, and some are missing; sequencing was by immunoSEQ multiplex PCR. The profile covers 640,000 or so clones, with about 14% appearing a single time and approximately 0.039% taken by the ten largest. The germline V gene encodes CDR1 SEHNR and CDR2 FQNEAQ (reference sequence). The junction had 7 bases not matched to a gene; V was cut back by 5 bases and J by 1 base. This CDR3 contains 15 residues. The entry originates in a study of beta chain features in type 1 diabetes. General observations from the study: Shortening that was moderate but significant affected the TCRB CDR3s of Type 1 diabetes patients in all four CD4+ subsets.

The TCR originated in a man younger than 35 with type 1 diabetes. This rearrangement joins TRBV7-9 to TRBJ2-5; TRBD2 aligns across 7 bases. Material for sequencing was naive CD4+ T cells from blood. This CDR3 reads CASSKVAGPQETQYF. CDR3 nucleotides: TGTGCCAGCAGCAAGGTAGCGGGCCCCCAAGAGACCCAGTACTTC.